This TCR beta chain was identified during a study of blood T cells in healthy people across ages. CDR1 is DFQATT and CDR2 is SNEGSKA in the germline V gene (reference sequence). This CDR3 is 11 amino acids long. Together with a sample-barcoded 5' primer, a J-beta primer mix was included in a second PCR lasting roughly 6 to 12 cycles. TCRdb reprocessed the 5' RACE reads via MiXCR and lists one record per CDR3 protein. The table records hundreds of thousands of distinct CDR3 sequences, approximately 53% of them present only once. The origin of this receptor is a man aged 35 to 55 in good health. The chain carries TRBV20-1 and TRBJ2-4; D is unresolved. The DNA matches TRBJ2-7 better at its end, which makes the J call doubtful. The sample was blood. Here the CDR3 reads CSALGSYEQYF. In DNA form, the CDR3 reads TGCAGTGCCCTCGGCTCCTACGAGCAGTACTTC.